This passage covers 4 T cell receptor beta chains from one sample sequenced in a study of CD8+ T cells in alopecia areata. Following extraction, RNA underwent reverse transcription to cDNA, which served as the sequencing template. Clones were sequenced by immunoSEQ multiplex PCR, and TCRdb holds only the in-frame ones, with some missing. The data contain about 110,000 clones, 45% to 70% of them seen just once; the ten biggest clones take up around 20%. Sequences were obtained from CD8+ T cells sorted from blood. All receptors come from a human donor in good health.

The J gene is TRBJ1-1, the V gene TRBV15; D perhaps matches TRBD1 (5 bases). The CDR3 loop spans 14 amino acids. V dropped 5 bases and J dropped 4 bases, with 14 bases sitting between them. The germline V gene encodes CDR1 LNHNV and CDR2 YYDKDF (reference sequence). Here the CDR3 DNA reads TGTGCCACCAGCGGACCGGGACTTCGCACTGAAGCTTTCTTT. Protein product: CATSGPGLRTEAFF.

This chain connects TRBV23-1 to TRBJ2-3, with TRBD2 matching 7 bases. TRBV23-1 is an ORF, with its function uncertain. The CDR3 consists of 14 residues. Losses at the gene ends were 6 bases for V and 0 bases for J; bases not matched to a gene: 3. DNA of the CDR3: TGCGCCAGCAGGAAGCGGGGCAGCACAGATACGCAGTATTTT. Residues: CASRKRGSTDTQYF.

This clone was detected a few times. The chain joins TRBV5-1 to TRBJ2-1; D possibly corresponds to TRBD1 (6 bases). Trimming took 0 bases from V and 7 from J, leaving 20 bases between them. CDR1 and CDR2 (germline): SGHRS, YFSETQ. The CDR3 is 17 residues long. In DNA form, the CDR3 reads TGCGCCAGCAGCTTGGAGGGGGTATTCGGTGAGGGAAATGAGCAGTTCTTC. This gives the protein CASSLEGVFGEGNEQFF.

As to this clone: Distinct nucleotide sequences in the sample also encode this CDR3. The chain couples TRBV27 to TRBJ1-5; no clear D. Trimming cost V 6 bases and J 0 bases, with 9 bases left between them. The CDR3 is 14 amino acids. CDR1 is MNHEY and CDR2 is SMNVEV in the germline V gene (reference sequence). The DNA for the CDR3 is TGTGCCAGCAGACCAGGTTTTAGCAATCAGCCCCAGCATTTT. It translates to CASRPGFSNQPQHF.